The rows below give T cell receptor beta chains drawn from one sample of a study of blood T cell repertoires in COVID-19. Here immunoSEQ multiplex PCR was the method, and the copy in TCRdb shows in-frame clones only, minus some. The data contain 280,000 or so clones, 88% of them singletons. Sequenced sample: peripheral blood. The origin of the receptors is a woman in her thirties who had recovered from COVID-19. Each CDR3 is given with its conserved first and last residue. D genes are given only for firm matches. The listing skips clone size in some rows; elsewhere it reads once, few, many or a size class.

CDR3,DNA,V,size,J,D
CATRLVYGYTF,TGTGCCACCAGACTTGTCTATGGCTACACCTTC,TRBV28,.,TRBJ1-2,.
CASSFTGNTEAFF,TGTGCCAGCAGTTTTACAGGGAACACTGAAGCTTTCTTT,TRBV6-5,.,TRBJ1-1,.
CASSQSEAGNTDTQYF,TGCGCCAGCAGTCAATCCGAAGCAGGGAACACAGATACGCAGTATTTT,TRBV23-1,.,TRBJ2-3,.
CASSQVSGNNEKLFF,TGTGCCAGCAGCCAGGTTTCAGGAAATAATGAAAAACTGTTTTTT,TRBV4-2,.,TRBJ1-4,.
CASSPPGGVRRTEAFF,TGTGCCAGCTCACCTCCAGGGGGCGTGAGGAGGACTGAAGCTTTCTTT,TRBV18,once,TRBJ1-1,TRBD1
CASSQAPTINTEAFF,TGTGCCAGCAGCCAAGCCCCGACAATAAACACTGAAGCTTTCTTT,TRBV14,.,TRBJ1-1,.
CSEAGQTSYEQYF,TGCAGCGAAGCGGGGCAGACCTCCTACGAGCAGTACTTC,TRBV29-1,.,TRBJ2-7,TRBD2
CASSLAGSAFF,TGTGCCAGCAGCTTAGCAGGGTCCGCTTTCTTT,TRBV11-2,once,TRBJ1-1,.
CAWSQNMNTEAFF,TGTGCCTGGAGCCAGAATATGAACACTGAAGCTTTCTTT,TRBV30,.,TRBJ1-1,.
CASSEAQGASRTEAFF,TGTGCCAGCAGTGAAGCCCAGGGGGCTAGTCGCACTGAAGCTTTCTTT,TRBV2,.,TRBJ1-1,TRBD1
CASSLAGTGTGGTGELFF,TGTGCCAGCAGCTTAGCGGGTACCGGGACAGGGGGGACCGGGGAGCTGTTTTTT,TRBV11-3,.,TRBJ2-2,TRBD1
CASSSSLTSDNEQFF,TGTGCCAGCAGCTCTTCCCTGACTAGCGACAATGAGCAGTTCTTC,TRBV7-3,.,TRBJ2-1,TRBD2
CASSSRTGDTEAFF,TGTGCCAGCAGTTCGCGGACAGGGGATACTGAAGCTTTCTTT,TRBV27,.,TRBJ1-1,TRBD1
CASSEAYRISGYTF,TGTGCCAGCAGTGAAGCTTACAGGATTTCTGGCTACACCTTC,TRBV6-1,.,TRBJ1-2,.
CASSTGTGGNEQFF,TGTGCCAGCAGTACCGGGACAGGGGGGAATGAGCAGTTCTTC,TRBV6-5,.,TRBJ2-1,TRBD1
CAISVGRGTYEQYF,TGTGCCATCAGTGTTGGCAGGGGGACCTACGAGCAGTACTTC,TRBV10-3,.,TRBJ2-7,TRBD1
CAWRHAGGSAFF,TGTGCCTGGAGACATGCGGGGGGGTCCGCTTTCTTT,TRBV30,.,TRBJ1-1,.
CASSGSGTSGALSYNEQFF,TGCGCCAGCAGCGGGTCTGGGACTAGCGGGGCCCTCTCCTACAATGAGCAGTTCTTC,TRBV5-1,.,TRBJ2-1,TRBD2
CASSSGQTHNEQFF,TGTGCCAGCAGTTCGGGACAGACTCACAATGAGCAGTTCTTC,TRBV28,.,TRBJ2-1,TRBD1
CASSATGGGELFF,TGCGCCAGCAGCGCAACAGGGGGCGGGGAGCTGTTTTTT,TRBV5-1,few,TRBJ2-2,TRBD1
CASSQVPNSAFF,TGTGCCAGCAGCCAAGTTCCGAATAGTGCTTTCTTT,TRBV14,.,TRBJ1-1,.
CASSQDARQGAGQPQHF,TGTGCCAGCAGCCAAGATGCCCGACAGGGGGCGGGACAGCCCCAGCATTTT,TRBV4-2,once,TRBJ1-5,TRBD1
CASSGRQGRSSYEQYF,TGTGCCAGCAGTGGGCGTCAGGGCAGGAGCTCCTACGAGCAGTACTTC,TRBV6-2/TRBV6-3,.,TRBJ2-7,.
CASSAGAGGAYEQYF,TGTGCCAGCAGCGCCGGCGCGGGGGGTGCCTACGAGCAGTACTTC,TRBV3-1/TRBV3-2,.,TRBJ2-7,TRBD2
CASSDRDNLLNNEAFF,TGTGCCAGCAGCGACCGGGACAACCTACTAAATAATGAAGCTTTCTTT,TRBV4-2,.,TRBJ1-1,.
CASSENRLAGAAYTDTQYF,TGTGCCAGCAGTGAAAACCGGCTAGCGGGGGCCGCTTACACAGATACGCAGTATTTT,TRBV6-1,.,TRBJ2-3,TRBD2
CATSSEVQGNEKLFF,TGTGCCACCAGCAGTGAGGTGCAGGGTAATGAAAAACTGTTTTTT,TRBV15,.,TRBJ1-4,.
CASSLGNSNSPLHF,TGCGCCAGCAGCTTGGGAAATAGTAATTCACCCCTCCACTTT,TRBV5-1,.,TRBJ1-6,.
CASRPGTGGFSGNTIYF,TGTGCCAGTCGTCCCGGGACAGGGGGCTTCTCTGGAAACACCATATATTTT,TRBV19,.,TRBJ1-3,TRBD1
CASSERQGNTEAFF,TGTGCCAGCAGTGAGAGACAGGGGAACACTGAAGCTTTCTTT,TRBV2,.,TRBJ1-1,TRBD1
CASSRAGGNEQFF,TGTGCCAGCAGCCGAGCGGGGGGGAATGAGCAGTTCTTC,TRBV7-3,once,TRBJ2-1,TRBD2
CASSLRTRAEGEKLFF,TGTGCCAGCAGCTTGAGGACAAGAGCGGAGGGTGAAAAACTGTTTTTT,TRBV5-4,.,TRBJ1-4,.
CASSPRQGHNQPQHF,TGTGCCAGCTCACCACGACAGGGACACAATCAGCCCCAGCATTTT,TRBV18,.,TRBJ1-5,TRBD1
CASSSTGFYSPLHF,TGCGCCAGCAGCTCTACAGGATTTTATTCACCCCTCCACTTT,TRBV5-1,.,TRBJ1-6,.
CASSGGLAYHNEQFF,TGTGCCAGTAGTGGGGGACTAGCGTATCACAATGAGCAGTTCTTC,TRBV19,.,TRBJ2-1,TRBD2
CASRVQQSSYNEQFF,TGTGCCAGCAGAGTACAACAGAGCTCCTACAATGAGCAGTTCTTC,TRBV2,once,TRBJ2-1,.
CATQRRGVTGELFF,TGTGCCACCCAGCGAAGGGGCGTCACCGGGGAGCTGTTTTTT,TRBV28,.,TRBJ2-2,.
CASSGGSTDTQYF,TGTGCCAGCAGCGGGGGGAGCACAGATACGCAGTATTTT,TRBV5-4,.,TRBJ2-3,.
CASSQIASGGLVF,TGTGCCAGCAGCCAGATTGCTAGCGGGGGGCTGGTCTTC,TRBV4-2,.,TRBJ2-1,TRBD2